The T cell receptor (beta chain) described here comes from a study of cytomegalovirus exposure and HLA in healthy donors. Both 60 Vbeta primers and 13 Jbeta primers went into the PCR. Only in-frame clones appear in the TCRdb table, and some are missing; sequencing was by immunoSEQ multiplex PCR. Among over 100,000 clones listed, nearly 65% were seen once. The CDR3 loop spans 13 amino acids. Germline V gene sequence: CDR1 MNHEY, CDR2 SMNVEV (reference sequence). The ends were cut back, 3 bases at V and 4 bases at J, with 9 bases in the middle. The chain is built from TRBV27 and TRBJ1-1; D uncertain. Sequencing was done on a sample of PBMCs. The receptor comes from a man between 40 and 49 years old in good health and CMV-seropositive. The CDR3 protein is CASSFQARTEAFF. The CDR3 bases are TGTGCCAGCAGTTTTCAGGCCCGCACTGAAGCTTTCTTT.